This T cell receptor beta chain was captured by sequencing in a study of cytomegalovirus exposure and HLA in healthy donors. Study-wide context: Early release data held about 92 million unique TCRs from HLA-typed donors. Points from the study as a whole: A later analysis linked a missense variant in DCLRE1C to the trimming of TCR beta V and J genes.

PCR was performed using 60 Vbeta and 13 Jbeta primers. Libraries were prepared by immunoSEQ multiplex PCR; TCRdb keeps only in-frame clonotypes and omits some of them. The sample holds 150,000 or so clones, roughly four fifths seen once. The CDR3 is 12 amino acids. With V trimmed by 1 base and J by 6 bases, 1 base remained unmatched. Germline CDR1 reads GTSNPN; CDR2 reads SVGIG (reference sequence). This clone occurred a few times. The antigen remains unidentified. This receptor was obtained from a young man in good health and CMV-seropositive. The specimen sequenced was PBMCs. This rearrangement joins TRBV30 to TRBJ2-7; 9 bases align to TRBD1. CDR3 region: CAWSGQGVEQYF. The DNA for the CDR3 is TGTGCCTGGAGTGGACAGGGGGTCGAGCAGTACTTC. Using reference TRBV30 and TRBJ2-7 for the parts outside the CDR3, the full variable domain is SQTIHQWPATLVQPVGSPLSLECTVEGTSNPNLYWYRQAAGRGLQLLFYSVGIGQISSEVPQNLSASRPQDRQFILSSKKLLLSDSGFYLCAWSGQGVEQYFGPGTRLTVT.